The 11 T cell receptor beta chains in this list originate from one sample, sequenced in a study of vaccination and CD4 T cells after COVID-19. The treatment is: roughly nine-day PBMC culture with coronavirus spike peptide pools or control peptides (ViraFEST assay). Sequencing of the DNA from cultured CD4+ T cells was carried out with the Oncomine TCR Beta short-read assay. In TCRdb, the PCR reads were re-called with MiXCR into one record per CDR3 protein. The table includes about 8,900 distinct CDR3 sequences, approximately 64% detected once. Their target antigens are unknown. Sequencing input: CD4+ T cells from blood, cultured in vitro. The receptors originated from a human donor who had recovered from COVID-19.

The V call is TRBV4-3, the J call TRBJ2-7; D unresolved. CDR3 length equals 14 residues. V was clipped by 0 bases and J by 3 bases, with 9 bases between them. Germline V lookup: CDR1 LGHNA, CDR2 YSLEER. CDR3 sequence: CASSQERSLYEQYF. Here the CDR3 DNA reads TGCGCCAGCAGCCAAGAAAGGTCGCTCTACGAGCAGTACTTC.

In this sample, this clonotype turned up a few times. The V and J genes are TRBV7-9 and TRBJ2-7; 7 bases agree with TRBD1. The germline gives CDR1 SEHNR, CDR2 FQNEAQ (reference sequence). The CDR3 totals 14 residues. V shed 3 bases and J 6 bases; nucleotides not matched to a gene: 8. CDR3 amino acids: CASSLSQGVGEQYF. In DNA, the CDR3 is TGTGCCAGCAGCTTGTCGCAGGGGGTGGGCGAGCAGTACTTC.

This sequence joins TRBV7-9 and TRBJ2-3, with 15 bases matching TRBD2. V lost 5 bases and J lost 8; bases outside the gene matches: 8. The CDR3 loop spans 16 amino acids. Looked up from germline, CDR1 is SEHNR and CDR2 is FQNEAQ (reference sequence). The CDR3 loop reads CASSQRTSGRGSTQYF. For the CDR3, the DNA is TGTGCCAGCAGCCAACGGACTAGCGGGAGGGGTAGTACGCAGTATTTT.

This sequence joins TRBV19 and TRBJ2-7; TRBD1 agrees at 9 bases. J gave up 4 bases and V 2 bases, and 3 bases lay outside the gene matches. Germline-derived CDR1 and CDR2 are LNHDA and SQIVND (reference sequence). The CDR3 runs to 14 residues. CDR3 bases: TGTGCCAGTAGTATACGGACAGGGGAGTACGAGCAGTACTTC. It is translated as CASSIRTGEYEQYF.

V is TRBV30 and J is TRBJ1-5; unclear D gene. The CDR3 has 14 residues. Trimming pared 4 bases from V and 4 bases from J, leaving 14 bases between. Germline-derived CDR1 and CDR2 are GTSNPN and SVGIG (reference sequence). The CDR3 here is CAWKSGKGNQPQHF. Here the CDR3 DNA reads TGTGCCTGGAAATCCGGGAAGGGAAATCAGCCCCAGCATTTT.

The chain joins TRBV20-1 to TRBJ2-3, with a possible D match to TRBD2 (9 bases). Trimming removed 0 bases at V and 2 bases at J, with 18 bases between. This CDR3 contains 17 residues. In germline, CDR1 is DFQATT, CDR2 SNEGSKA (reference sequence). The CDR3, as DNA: TGCAGTGCTAGAGATCCAGGGGGCGGGGGGGCCACAGATACGCAGTATTTT. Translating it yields CSARDPGGGGATDTQYF.

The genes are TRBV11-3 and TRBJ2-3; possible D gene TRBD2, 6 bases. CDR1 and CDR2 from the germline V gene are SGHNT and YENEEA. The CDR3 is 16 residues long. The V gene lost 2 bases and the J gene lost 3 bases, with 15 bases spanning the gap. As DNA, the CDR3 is TGTGCCAGCAGCTTATACGGGGGAAGACTGACAGATACGCAGTATTTT. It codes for CASSLYGGRLTDTQYF.

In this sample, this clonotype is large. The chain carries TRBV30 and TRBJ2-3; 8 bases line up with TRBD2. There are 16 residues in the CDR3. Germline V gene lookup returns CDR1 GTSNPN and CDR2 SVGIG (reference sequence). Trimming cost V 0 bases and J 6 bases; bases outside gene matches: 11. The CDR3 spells CAWSVGLSGGGDTQYF. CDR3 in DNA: TGTGCCTGGAGTGTAGGATTAAGCGGGGGTGGTGATACGCAGTATTTT.

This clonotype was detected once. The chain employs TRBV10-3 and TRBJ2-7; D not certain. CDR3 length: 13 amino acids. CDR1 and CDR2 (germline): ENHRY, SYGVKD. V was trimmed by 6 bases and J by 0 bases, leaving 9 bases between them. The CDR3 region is CAIRDGLSYEQYF. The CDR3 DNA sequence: TGTGCCATCAGGGACGGTCTCTCCTACGAGCAGTACTTC.

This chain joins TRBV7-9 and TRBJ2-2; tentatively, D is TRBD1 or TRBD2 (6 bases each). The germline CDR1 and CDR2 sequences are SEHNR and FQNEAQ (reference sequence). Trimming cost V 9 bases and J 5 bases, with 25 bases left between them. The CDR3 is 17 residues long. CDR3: CARSPDRGRLTTGELFF. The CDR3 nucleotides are TGTGCCAGAAGCCCGGACAGAGGGAGGTTAACAACCGGGGAGCTGTTTTTT.

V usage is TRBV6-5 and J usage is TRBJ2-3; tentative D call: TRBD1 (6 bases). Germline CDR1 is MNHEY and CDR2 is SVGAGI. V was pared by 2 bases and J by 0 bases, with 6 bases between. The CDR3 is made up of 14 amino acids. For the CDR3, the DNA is TGTGCCAGCAGTTACGGGGGCAGCACAGATACGCAGTATTTT. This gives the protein CASSYGGSTDTQYF.